These T cell receptor beta chains were read from a single sample in a study of T-cell memory formation after mild COVID-19. TCRdb analysed the 5' RACE reads with MiXCR anew, one entry per CDR3 protein. The sample contains about 390,000 distinct CDR3 sequences, 20% to 25% of which appear only once. Material: PBMCs or a T cell subset sorted from them (not recorded which). These receptors originate from an adult woman who had mild COVID-19 (a few samples of this study predate the infection). Cell type and time point are not known. Both conserved end residues are part of each CDR3. A D gene is named only where the DNA matches it firmly. Clone sizes are given selectively: once, few, many, or a class where the clone is expanded.

V gene	clone size	D gene	J gene	CDR3 DNA	CDR3 protein
TRBV12-3/TRBV12-4	.	.	TRBJ1-6	TGTGCCAGCAGGCCTAATGCGCTAGACAGATATTCACCCCTCCACTTT	CASRPNALDRYSPLHF
TRBV5-1	.	.	TRBJ2-3	TGCGCCAGCATCCTTTATGCGGGGCTCACAGATACGCAGTATTTT	CASILYAGLTDTQYF
TRBV27	few	.	TRBJ1-1	TGTGCCAGCGCGCTTTCCGTGGTCACTGAAGCTTTCTTT	CASALSVVTEAFF
TRBV5-1	.	TRBD1	TRBJ2-7	TGCGCCAGCAGCCCGGACAGGGGTCCCTACGAGCAGTACTTC	CASSPDRGPYEQYF
TRBV25-1	few	TRBD1	TRBJ1-6	TGTGCCAGCAGCGACTCACAGGGGGCGAGTAATTCACCCCTCCACTTT	CASSDSQGASNSPLHF
TRBV12-3/TRBV12-4	few	.	TRBJ1-6	TGTGCCAGCAGCTCCGGGGCCCCTATGGCCCTCCACTTT	CASSSGAPMALHF
TRBV6-1	many	.	TRBJ2-3	TGTGCCAGCAGATATGATACGCAGTATTTT	CASRYDTQYF
TRBV12-3/TRBV12-4	few	TRBD1	TRBJ2-7	TGTGCCACCTCAGGGGGCAAAGGTTTTCACTACGAGCAGTACTTC	CATSGGKGFHYEQYF
TRBV2	many	.	TRBJ2-2	TGTGCCAGCAGCCGGGACCCGAACACCGGGGAGCTGTTTTTT	CASSRDPNTGELFF
TRBV3-1	few	.	TRBJ2-3	TGTGCCAGCAGCCGAGACACAGATACGCAGTATTTT	CASSRDTDTQYF
TRBV2	.	TRBD1	TRBJ1-4	TGTGCCAGCAAAGGACAGGGGGCTATTGCCTTCGAAAAACTGTTTTTT	CASKGQGAIAFEKLFF
TRBV2	.	TRBD1	TRBJ1-1	TGTGCCAGCAGTGTTACCGGGACAGGGCGCACTGAAGCTTTCTTT	CASSVTGTGRTEAFF
TRBV6-6	few	TRBD1	TRBJ2-1	TGTGCCAGCACCCGGGACAGGGCCAATGAGCAGTTCTTC	CASTRDRANEQFF
TRBV24-1	.	.	TRBJ2-2	TGTGCCACCAGTGAGCTGCCCGGGGAGCTGTTTTTT	CATSELPGELFF
TRBV7-2	few	.	TRBJ2-5	TGTGCCAGCCTTTCGGGGGTGCAAGAGACCCAGTACTTC	CASLSGVQETQYF
TRBV7-9	few	TRBD2	TRBJ2-7	TGTGCCAGCAGCCCAGGACTAGCGGGAGGGCCCGCCTCGAAGCAGTACTTC	CASSPGLAGGPASKQYF
TRBV6-2/TRBV6-3	few	.	TRBJ1-6	TGTGCCAGCCGTCCTGCCGGGGGGAATTCACCCCTCCACTTT	CASRPAGGNSPLHF
TRBV12-3/TRBV12-4	.	.	TRBJ1-4	TGTGCCAGCAGTGACCGGGACACTCCGACTAATGAAAAACTGTTTTTT	CASSDRDTPTNEKLFF
TRBV12-3/TRBV12-4	many	TRBD2	TRBJ2-1	TGTGCCAGCAGCCCCGGGACTAGCAGTTACAATGAGCAGTTCTTC	CASSPGTSSYNEQFF
TRBV25-1	.	.	TRBJ2-7	TGTGCCAGCAGTTACCGGTTGGGCGAGCAGTACTTC	CASSYRLGEQYF